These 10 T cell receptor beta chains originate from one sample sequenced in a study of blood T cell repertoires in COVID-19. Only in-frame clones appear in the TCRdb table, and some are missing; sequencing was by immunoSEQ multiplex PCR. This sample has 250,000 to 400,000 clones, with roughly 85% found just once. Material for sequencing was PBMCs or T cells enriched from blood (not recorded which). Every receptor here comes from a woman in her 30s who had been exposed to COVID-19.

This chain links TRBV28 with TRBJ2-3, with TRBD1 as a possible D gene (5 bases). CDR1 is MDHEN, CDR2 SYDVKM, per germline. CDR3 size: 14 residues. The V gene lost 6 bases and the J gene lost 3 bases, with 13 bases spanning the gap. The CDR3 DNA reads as TGTGCCAGCAGCCCGACGGCAGGGACAGATACGCAGTATTTT. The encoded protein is CASSPTAGTDTQYF.

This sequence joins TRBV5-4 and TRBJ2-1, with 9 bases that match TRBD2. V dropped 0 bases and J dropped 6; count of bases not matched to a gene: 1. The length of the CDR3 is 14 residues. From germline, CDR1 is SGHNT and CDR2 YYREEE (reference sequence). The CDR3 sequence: CASSLEAGGNEQFF. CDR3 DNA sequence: TGTGCCAGCAGCTTGGAAGCGGGAGGCAATGAGCAGTTCTTC.

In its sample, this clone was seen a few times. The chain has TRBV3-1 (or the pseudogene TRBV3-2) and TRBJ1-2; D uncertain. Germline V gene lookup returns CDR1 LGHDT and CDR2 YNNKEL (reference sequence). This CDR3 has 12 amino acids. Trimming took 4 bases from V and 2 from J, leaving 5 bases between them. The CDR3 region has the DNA TGTGCCAGCAGCCGCAGGAACTATGGCTACACCTTC. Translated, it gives CASSRRNYGYTF.

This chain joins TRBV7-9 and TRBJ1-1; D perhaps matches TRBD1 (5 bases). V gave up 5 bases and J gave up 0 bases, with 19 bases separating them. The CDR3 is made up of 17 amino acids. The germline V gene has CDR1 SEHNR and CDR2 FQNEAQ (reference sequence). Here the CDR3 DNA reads TGTGCCAGCAGCCCTGGAAAGGGACTGATGTTGAACACTGAAGCTTTCTTT. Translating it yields CASSPGKGLMLNTEAFF.

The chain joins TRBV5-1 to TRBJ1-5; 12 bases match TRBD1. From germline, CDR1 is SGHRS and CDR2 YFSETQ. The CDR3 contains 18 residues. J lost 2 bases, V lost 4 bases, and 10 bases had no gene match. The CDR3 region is CASSPGTGGAGGNQPQHF. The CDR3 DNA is TGCGCCAGCAGCCCCGGGACAGGGGGCGCGGGCGGCAATCAGCCCCAGCATTTT. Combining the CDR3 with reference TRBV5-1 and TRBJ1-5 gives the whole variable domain KAGVTQTPRYLIKTRGQQVTLSCSPISGHRSVSWYQQTPGQGLQFLFEYFSETQRNKGNFPGRFSGRQFSNSRSEMNVSTLELGDSALYLCASSPGTGGAGGNQPQHFGDGTRLSIL.

The chain's CDR3 is CAWSETGLGNTIYF. The CDR3 DNA sequence: TGTGCCTGGAGTGAAACAGGGTTAGGAAACACCATATATTTT. The V and J genes are TRBV30 and TRBJ1-3; tentatively, D is TRBD1 (6 bases). This CDR3 spans 14 amino acids. V was trimmed by 1 base and J by 4 bases, leaving 11 bases between them. Germline CDR1 and CDR2: GTSNPN and SVGIG (reference sequence).

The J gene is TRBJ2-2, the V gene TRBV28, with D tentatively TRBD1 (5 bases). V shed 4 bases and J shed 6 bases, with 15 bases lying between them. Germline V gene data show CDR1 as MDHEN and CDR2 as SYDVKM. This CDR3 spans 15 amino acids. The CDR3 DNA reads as TGTGCCAGCAGTTCATTGGGCAGGGTAGCCGGGGAGCTGTTTTTT. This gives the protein CASSSLGRVAGELFF. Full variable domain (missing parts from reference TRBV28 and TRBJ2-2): DVKVTQSSRYLVKRTGEKVFLECVQDMDHENMFWYRQDPGLGLRLIYFSYDVKMKEKGDIPEGYSVSREKKERFSLILESASTNQTSMYLCASSSLGRVAGELFFGEGSRLTVL.

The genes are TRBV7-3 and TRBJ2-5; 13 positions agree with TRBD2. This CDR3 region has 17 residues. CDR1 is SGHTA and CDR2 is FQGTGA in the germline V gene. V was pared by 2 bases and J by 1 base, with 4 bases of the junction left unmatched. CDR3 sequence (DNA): TGTGCCAGCAGCTTAGCAAGGACTAGCGGGGGCCAAGAGACCCAGTACTTC. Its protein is CASSLARTSGGQETQYF.

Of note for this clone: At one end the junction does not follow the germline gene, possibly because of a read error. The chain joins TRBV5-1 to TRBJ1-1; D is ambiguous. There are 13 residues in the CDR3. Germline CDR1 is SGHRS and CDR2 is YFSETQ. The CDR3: CARSWWQNTEAFF. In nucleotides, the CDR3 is TGCGCCAGGAGCTGGTGGCAGAACACTGAAGCTTTCTTT. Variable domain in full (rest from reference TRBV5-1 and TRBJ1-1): KAGVTQTPRYLIKTRGQQVTLSCSPISGHRSVSWYQQTPGQGLQFLFEYFSETQRNKGNFPGRFSGRQFSNSRSEMNVSTLELGDSALYLCARSWWQNTEAFFGQGTRLTVV.

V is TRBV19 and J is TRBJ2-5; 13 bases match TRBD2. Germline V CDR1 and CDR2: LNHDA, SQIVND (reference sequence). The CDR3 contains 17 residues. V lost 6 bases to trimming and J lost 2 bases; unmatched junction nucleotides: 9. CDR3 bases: TGTGCCAGTAGCCCGGGACTAGCGGGGATGGGGCAAGAGACCCAGTACTTC. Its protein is CASSPGLAGMGQETQYF.